One sample yielded the 26 T cell receptor beta chains listed below, sequenced in a study of blood T cell repertoires in COVID-19 (dated by TCRdb to the early 2020s). To prepare the library, the immunoSEQ multiplex PCR assay was applied. What TCRdb holds here is the immuneACCESS table cut down to in-frame rearrangements. Part of the clones is not present; checked against another copy, under half of the missing clones reflect an unresolved V gene, and the others are unexplained. The sample contains 90,000 to 100,000 clones, about 84% of them found a single time. The biggest ten clones account for approximately 12% of the sample. The sample was peripheral blood. The receptors here all came from a woman older than 75 with acute or convalescent COVID-19.

This chain connects TRBV19 to TRBJ1-5, with 9 bases fitting TRBD1. With V trimmed by 5 bases and J by 2 bases, 4 bases remained unmatched. This CDR3 is 15 amino acids long. Germline assignment: CDR1 LNHDA and CDR2 SQIVND (reference sequence). The CDR3 reads CASSQRDRGNQPQHF. The DNA of the CDR3 is TGTGCCAGTAGTCAGCGGGACAGGGGCAATCAGCCCCAGCATTTT. The variable domain in full, completed from reference TRBV19 and TRBJ1-5, reads DGGITQSPKYLFRKEGQNVTLSCEQNLNHDAMYWYRQDPGQGLRLIYYSQIVNDFQKGDIAEGYSVSREKKESFPLTVTSAQKNPTAFYLCASSQRDRGNQPQHFGDGTRLSIL.

This clone was seen a handful of times. The chain carries TRBV24-1 and TRBJ1-5; D possibly corresponds to TRBD1 (6 bases). Trimming pared 4 bases from V and 0 bases from J, leaving 9 bases between. The CDR3 loop spans 15 amino acids. CDR1 and CDR2 from the germline V gene are KGHDR and SFDVKD. For the CDR3, the DNA is TGTGCCACCAGTGACGCAGGGGATAGCAATCAGCCCCAGCATTTT. This translates into CATSDAGDSNQPQHF.

This clone was picked up one time. V is TRBV6-4 and J is TRBJ1-1; unclear D gene. In germline, CDR1 is MRHNA, CDR2 SNTAGT. The CDR3 spans 10 residues. V gave up 8 bases and J gave up 7 bases, with 8 bases separating them. The DNA of the CDR3 is TGTGCCAGCCGGCGGCTTGAAGCTTTCTTT. It encodes CASRRLEAFF.

CDR3 sequence (DNA): TGTGCCAGCAGTGAAGGGGACAGGGGTTATGGCTACACCTTC. Encoded protein: CASSEGDRGYGYTF. The chain employs TRBV6-1 and TRBJ1-2; 10 nucleotides line up with TRBD1. The CDR3 contains 14 residues. With 1 base clipped from V and 5 bases from J, the junction kept 1 base outside the gene matches. Per the germline V gene, CDR1 is MNHNS and CDR2 is SASEGT.

The chain carries TRBV19 and TRBJ1-2, with D uncertain. Trimming took 3 bases from V and 4 from J, leaving 9 bases between them. The germline gives CDR1 LNHDA, CDR2 SQIVND (reference sequence). CDR3 length: 13 amino acids. The CDR3 spells CASSIASIYGYTF. As DNA, the CDR3 is TGTGCCAGTAGTATCGCTAGTATCTATGGCTACACCTTC.

The DNA of the CDR3 is TGTGCCAGCAGCTTGTCGCAACAGAACACCGGGGAGCTGTTTTTT. This translates into CASSLSQQNTGELFF. The chain joins TRBV5-4 to TRBJ2-2, with D unresolved. V gave up 1 base and J gave up 1 base, with 8 bases separating them. This CDR3 contains 15 residues. Germline assignment: CDR1 SGHNT and CDR2 YYREEE (reference sequence).

Here the CDR3 reads CASSLIQGEQFF. In DNA form, the CDR3 reads TGCGCCAGCAGCTTGATCCAGGGTGAGCAGTTCTTC. The rearrangement joins TRBV5-1 to TRBJ2-1; D is possibly TRBD1 (5 bases). The CDR3 extends over 12 amino acids. The V end lost 1 base, the J end lost 9 bases, and 8 bases lay between the germline ends. CDR1 and CDR2 from the germline V gene are SGHRS and YFSETQ.

The chain links TRBV7-9 to TRBJ2-7; TRBD1 agrees at 11 bases. CDR1 and CDR2 from the germline V gene are SEHNR and FQNEAQ (reference sequence). With V trimmed by 5 bases and J by 6 bases, 6 bases remained unmatched. The CDR3 has 14 amino acids. The CDR3 protein is CASSQRGTGGEQYF. The CDR3 coding sequence is TGTGCCAGCAGCCAGAGAGGGACAGGGGGCGAGCAGTACTTC.

The chain couples TRBV6-1 to TRBJ1-5, with TRBD1 identical over 8 bases. CDR1 and CDR2 from the germline V gene are MNHNS and SASEGT. CDR3 length: 21 residues. Trimming cost V 0 bases and J 6 bases; bases outside gene matches: 22. This CDR3 reads CASSEAIGQGALVAFSQPQHF. The CDR3 DNA reads TGTGCCAGCAGTGAAGCGATAGGGCAGGGGGCGTTGGTTGCGTTTTCTCAGCCCCAGCATTTT.

V usage is TRBV5-1 and J usage is TRBJ1-6, with 10 bases fitting TRBD1. CDR3 length: 15 amino acids. V shed 4 bases, J shed 8 bases, and the junction held 6 bases outside the gene matches. In germline, CDR1 is SGHRS, CDR2 YFSETQ. The CDR3 bases are TGCGCCAGCAGCCGGAGTGGGACAGGGGATTCACCCCTCCACTTT. It translates to CASSRSGTGDSPLHF. Supplemented by reference TRBV5-1 and TRBJ1-6, the full variable domain reads KAGVTQTPRYLIKTRGQQVTLSCSPISGHRSVSWYQQTPGQGLQFLFEYFSETQRNKGNFPGRFSGRQFSNSRSEMNVSTLELGDSALYLCASSRSGTGDSPLHFGNGTRLTVT.

V usage is TRBV9 and J usage is TRBJ1-5; the match to TRBD1 covers 11 bases. CDR1 SGDLS and CDR2 YYNGEE come from the germline V gene. This CDR3 is built from 17 residues. Trimming removed 3 bases from V and 13 bases from J; junction bases left unmatched: 18. CDR3 DNA: TGTGCCAGCAGCGCCAGCCCGGGACAGGGGGGGGGCGTTGCTCAGCATTTT. Translating gives CASSASPGQGGGVAQHF.

The rearrangement links TRBV27 to TRBJ2-5, with TRBD1 identical over 12 bases. J lost 5 bases, V lost 6 bases, and 7 bases had no gene match. The CDR3 consists of 15 residues. Per the germline V gene, CDR1 is MNHEY and CDR2 is SMNVEV (reference sequence). In DNA form, the CDR3 reads TGTGCCAGCAGCTCCGGGACAGGGGGCGCGGAGACCCAGTACTTC. Translation gives CASSSGTGGAETQYF.

The chain employs TRBV27 and TRBJ1-2, with a weak D call TRBD1 (6 bases). CDR3 size: 14 residues. The V gene lost 5 bases and the J gene lost 4 bases, with 14 bases spanning the gap. Germline CDR1 and CDR2: MNHEY and SMNVEV (reference sequence). The chain's CDR3 is CASSPRGGAYGYTF. The CDR3 DNA is TGTGCCAGCAGTCCCCGTGGGGGGGCCTATGGCTACACCTTC.

This rearrangement joins TRBV15 to TRBJ1-2; the D gene is possibly TRBD1 (5 bases). This CDR3 region has 15 residues. The ends were cut back, 0 bases at V and 7 bases at J, with 15 bases in the middle. Germline V gives CDR1 LNHNV, CDR2 YYDKDF (reference sequence). CDR3 sequence (DNA): TGTGCCACCAGCAGAGATATAAATCGGGGGGGTGGCTACACCTTC. It specifies CATSRDINRGGGYTF.

This chain connects TRBV5-1 to TRBJ2-3, with a weak D call TRBD1 (6 bases). V was cut by 4 bases and J by 4 bases, with 13 bases left in between. CDR1 and CDR2 (germline): SGHRS, YFSETQ. This CDR3 has 14 residues. DNA of the CDR3: TGCGCCAGCAGCACAGGGATTGGTGCAGATACGCAGTATTTT. It translates to CASSTGIGADTQYF.

The chain recombines TRBV28 with TRBJ2-7; D may be TRBD1 (5 bases). The CDR3 is 14 amino acids. From germline, CDR1 is MDHEN and CDR2 SYDVKM. V dropped 3 bases and J dropped 3 bases, with 12 bases sitting between them. The CDR3 nucleotides are TGTGCCAGCAGTTTTTGGACAACAAACTACGAGCAGTACTTC. It translates to CASSFWTTNYEQYF. The full variable domain, rest sourced from reference TRBV28 and TRBJ2-7, is DVKVTQSSRYLVKRTGEKVFLECVQDMDHENMFWYRQDPGLGLRLIYFSYDVKMKEKGDIPEGYSVSREKKERFSLILESASTNQTSMYLCASSFWTTNYEQYFGPGTRLTVT.

The CDR3 nucleotides are TGTGCCAGTAGGAGGCCAGGGGGCACTGAAGCTTTCTTT. Amino acid sequence: CASRRPGGTEAFF. The gene calls are TRBV19 and TRBJ1-1; 7 bases map to TRBD1. The CDR3 extends over 13 amino acids. Germline assignment: CDR1 LNHDA and CDR2 SQIVND (reference sequence). Trimming at V came to 6 bases and at J to 4 bases, leaving 5 bases not matched to a gene.

This chain uses TRBV7-8 with TRBJ2-5; 9 nucleotides agree with TRBD1. Per the germline V gene, CDR1 is SGHVS and CDR2 is FQNEAQ. The V and J ends lost 5 bases and 6 bases, in that order; junction bases with no gene match: 13. The CDR3 extends over 16 amino acids. As DNA, the CDR3 is TGTGCCAGCAGCCGAGAAGCGACAGGGGGGGGACAGACCCAGTACTTC. This sequence encodes CASSREATGGGQTQYF.

For the CDR3, the DNA is TGTGCCAGCAGCTTGCTCGGGACACGGATTAGCAATCAGCCCCAGCATTTT. Translated: CASSLLGTRISNQPQHF. The chain uses TRBV5-8 and TRBJ1-5; D may be TRBD1 (6 bases). The germline gives CDR1 SGHTS, CDR2 YDEGEE. The CDR3 has 17 amino acids. The germline V and J ends were trimmed by 1 base and 0 bases, with 14 bases remaining between them.

V gene TRBV4-3 combines with J gene TRBJ2-1; 15 bases map to TRBD2. V shed 4 bases and J 4 bases; nucleotides not matched to a gene: 2. Germline V lookup: CDR1 LGHNA, CDR2 YSLEER. CDR3 length: 16 amino acids. The CDR3, as DNA: TGCGCCAGCAGCCTCGGGACTAGCGGGGGGTACAATGAGCAGTTCTTC. Protein sequence: CASSLGTSGGYNEQFF.

The chain joins TRBV6-5 to TRBJ2-7, with D tentatively TRBD2 (5 bases). Trimming stripped 6 bases from V and 8 bases from J, with 8 bases between. There are 10 residues in the CDR3. The germline CDR1 and CDR2 sequences are MNHEY and SVGAGI. The CDR3 reads CASRRVQQYF. The CDR3 DNA is TGTGCCAGCAGGAGGGTCCAGCAGTACTTC.

As DNA, the CDR3 is TGTGCCAGCAGTGAATATAGGACAGGGTGGGGCACTGAAGCTTTCTTT. Protein: CASSEYRTGWGTEAFF. The chain carries TRBV25-1 and TRBJ1-1, with 8 bases that match TRBD1. Germline CDR1 reads MGHDK; CDR2 reads SYGVNS. This CDR3 is built from 16 residues. J lost 4 bases, V lost 0 bases, and 7 bases had no gene match.

On this clone: At one end, the junction sequence differs from germline, possibly due to a read error. The rearrangement links TRBV10-2 to TRBJ1-1, with D hard to call. The CDR3 runs 11 residues. CDR1 and CDR2 from the germline V gene are WSHSY and SAAADI. In DNA form, the CDR3 reads TGCGCCAGCAGTGATAACAGTGAAGCTTTCTTT. This codes for CASSDNSEAFF.

The rearrangement joins TRBV4-2 to TRBJ2-2; D call uncertain. Germline lookup yields CDR1 LGHNA and CDR2 YNFKEQ. The CDR3 totals 15 residues. The germline V and J ends were trimmed by 0 bases and 7 bases, with 12 bases remaining between them. CDR3 sequence reads: CASSQERIWVGELFF. CDR3 DNA sequence: TGTGCCAGCAGCCAAGAGAGGATTTGGGTCGGGGAGCTGTTTTTT.

This clone was found a few times. The chain joins TRBV18 to TRBJ2-3; no clear D. The CDR3 has 16 amino acids. In germline, CDR1 is KGHSH, CDR2 LQKENI. With 0 bases removed from V and 11 bases from J, the gap between germline ends came to 21 bases. CDR3 amino acids: CASSPPNDAARSGQYF. The DNA of the CDR3 is TGTGCCAGCTCACCACCGAACGACGCAGCCAGGTCTGGGCAGTATTTT.

The chain carries TRBV28 and TRBJ2-1; 9 bases are a match to TRBD1. The CDR3 is 15 residues long. Germline trimming cut 9 bases from V and 4 bases from J; bases unmatched to any gene: 10. The V gene's germline CDR1 is MDHEN and CDR2 SYDVKM. The CDR3 region is CASGSGTGLYNEQFF. As DNA, the CDR3 is TGTGCCAGTGGGTCCGGGACAGGGTTATACAATGAGCAGTTCTTC.